This T cell receptor beta chain was sequenced for a study of blood T cells in healthy people across ages. Study-level points and caveats: There were more naive CD4+ cells and higher diversity in long-lived donors than in aged donors.

A sample-barcoded 5' primer and a J-beta primer mix were used in a second PCR of roughly 7 to 12 cycles. TCRdb re-called the 5' RACE reads through MiXCR, storing one row per CDR3 protein. The sample carries around 320,000 distinct CDR3 sequences, 27% recorded once. Researchers collected ten milliliters of peripheral blood from every single donor. With respect to this clonotype: Its antigen is still unknown.

Looked up from germline, CDR1 is SGHRS and CDR2 is YFSETQ. The CDR3 contains 11 residues. This clonotype was sampled from a woman in her seventies in good health. The chain links TRBV5-1 to TRBJ2-5; D not certain. The assigned J gene may be wrong: the sequence end matches TRBJ2-1 better. Sequenced material: blood. The CDR3 here is CASSFLGEQFF. CDR3 nucleotides: TGCGCCAGCAGCTTTTTGGGGGAGCAGTTCTTC.